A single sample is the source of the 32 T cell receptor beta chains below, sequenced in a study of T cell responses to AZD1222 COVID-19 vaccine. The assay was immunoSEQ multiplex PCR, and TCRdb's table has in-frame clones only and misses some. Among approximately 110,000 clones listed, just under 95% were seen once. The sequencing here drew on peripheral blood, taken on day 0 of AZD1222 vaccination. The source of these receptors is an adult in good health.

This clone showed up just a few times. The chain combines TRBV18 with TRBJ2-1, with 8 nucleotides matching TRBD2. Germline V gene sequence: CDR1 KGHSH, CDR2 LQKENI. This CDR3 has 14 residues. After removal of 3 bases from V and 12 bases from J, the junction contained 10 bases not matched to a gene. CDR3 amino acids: CASSPRDTRGGQFF. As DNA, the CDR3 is TGTGCCAGCTCACCGCGGGACACCCGGGGGGGGCAGTTCTTC.

The CDR3 sequence: CASSPRGILDNSPLHF. The CDR3 DNA sequence: TGTGCCAGCTCACCACGCGGGATATTGGATAATTCACCCCTCCACTTT. The chain has TRBV18 and TRBJ1-6; D unresolved. This CDR3 contains 16 residues. The germline V gene encodes CDR1 KGHSH and CDR2 LQKENI. The V end lost 1 base, the J end lost 5 bases, and 12 bases lay between the germline ends.

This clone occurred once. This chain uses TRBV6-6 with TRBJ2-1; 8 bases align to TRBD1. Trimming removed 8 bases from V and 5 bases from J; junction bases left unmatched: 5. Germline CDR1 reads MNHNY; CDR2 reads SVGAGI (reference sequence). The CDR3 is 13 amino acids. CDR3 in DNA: TGTGCCAGCGAGACAGGGGTAGACAATGAGCAGTTCTTC. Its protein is CASETGVDNEQFF.

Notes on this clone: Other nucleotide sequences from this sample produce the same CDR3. CDR3 DNA sequence: TGTGCCAGCAGTCGGAGCAATCAGCCCCAGCATTTT. It specifies CASSRSNQPQHF. V is TRBV2 and J is TRBJ1-5; no reliable D call. Trimming pared 5 bases from V and 1 base from J, leaving 3 bases between. CDR1 is SNHLY, CDR2 FYNNEI, per germline. This CDR3 region has 12 residues.

The CDR3, as DNA: TGTGCCAGCAGTTTGGAAGAGGGGGAAAATCAGCCCCAGCATTTT. It yields the protein CASSLEEGENQPQHF. The V call is TRBV28, the J call TRBJ1-5, with D perhaps TRBD1 (6 bases). The length of the CDR3 is 15 residues. The ends were cut back, 3 bases at V and 4 bases at J, with 13 bases in the middle. Germline assignment: CDR1 MDHEN and CDR2 SYDVKM.

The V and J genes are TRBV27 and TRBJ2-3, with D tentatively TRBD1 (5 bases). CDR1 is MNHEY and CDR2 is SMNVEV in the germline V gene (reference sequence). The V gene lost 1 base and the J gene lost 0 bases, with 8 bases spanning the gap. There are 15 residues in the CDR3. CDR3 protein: CASSLFPGSTDTQYF. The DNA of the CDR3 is TGTGCCAGCAGTTTATTCCCAGGGAGCACAGATACGCAGTATTTT.

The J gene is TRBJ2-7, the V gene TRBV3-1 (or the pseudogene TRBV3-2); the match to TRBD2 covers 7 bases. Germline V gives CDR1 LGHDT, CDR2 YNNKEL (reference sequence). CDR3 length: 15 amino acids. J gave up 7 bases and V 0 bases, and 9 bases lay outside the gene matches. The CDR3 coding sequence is TGTGCCAGCAGCCAAGATTATACGGGAGCGGGGGAGCAGTACTTC. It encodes CASSQDYTGAGEQYF.

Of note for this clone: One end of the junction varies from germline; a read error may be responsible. In nucleotides, the CDR3 is TGTGCCAGCAACTTGGGGCGGGTCGGCCAAGAGACCCAGTACTTC. Protein: CASNLGRVGQETQYF. The V call is TRBV5-6, the J call TRBJ2-5; D is possibly TRBD1 or TRBD2 (5 bases each). This CDR3 comprises 15 residues. Germline CDR1 reads SGHDT; CDR2 reads YYEEEE.

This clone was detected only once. Here the CDR3 DNA reads TGTGCCAGCAGCAGGGAACCGAACACTGAAGCTTTCTTT. It is translated as CASSREPNTEAFF. This chain links TRBV6-5 with TRBJ1-1; D might be TRBD1 (5 bases). Germline-derived CDR1 and CDR2 are MNHEY and SVGAGI. The CDR3 length is 13 residues. Trimming pared 6 bases from V and 1 base from J, leaving 9 bases between.

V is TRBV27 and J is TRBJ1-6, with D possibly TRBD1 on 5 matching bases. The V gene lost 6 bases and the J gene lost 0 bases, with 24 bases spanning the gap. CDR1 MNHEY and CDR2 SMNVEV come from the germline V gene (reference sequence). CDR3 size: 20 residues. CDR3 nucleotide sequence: TGTGCCAGCAGCTCGCTGGGCCCAGAAGGGGAAAGCTCCTATAATTCACCCCTCCACTTT. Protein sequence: CASSSLGPEGESSYNSPLHF.

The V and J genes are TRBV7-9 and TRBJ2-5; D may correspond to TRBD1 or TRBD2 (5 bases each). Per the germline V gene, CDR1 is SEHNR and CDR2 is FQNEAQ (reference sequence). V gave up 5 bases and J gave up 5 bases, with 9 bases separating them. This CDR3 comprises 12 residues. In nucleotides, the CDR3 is TGTGCCAGCAGCGGGGACCCTGAGACCCAGTACTTC. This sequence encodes CASSGDPETQYF. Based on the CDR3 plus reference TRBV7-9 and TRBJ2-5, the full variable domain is DTGVSQNPRHKITKRGQNVTFRCDPISEHNRLYWYRQTLGQGPEFLTYFQNEAQLEKSRLLSDRFSAERPKGSFSTLEIQRTEQGDSAMYLCASSGDPETQYFGPGTRLLVL.

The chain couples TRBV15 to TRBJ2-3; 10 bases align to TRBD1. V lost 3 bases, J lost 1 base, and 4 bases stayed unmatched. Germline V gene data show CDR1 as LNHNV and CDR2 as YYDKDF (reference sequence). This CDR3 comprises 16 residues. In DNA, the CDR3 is TGTGCCACCAGCAGGGGAGGGACAGGGGGCACAGATACGCAGTATTTT. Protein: CATSRGGTGGTDTQYF.

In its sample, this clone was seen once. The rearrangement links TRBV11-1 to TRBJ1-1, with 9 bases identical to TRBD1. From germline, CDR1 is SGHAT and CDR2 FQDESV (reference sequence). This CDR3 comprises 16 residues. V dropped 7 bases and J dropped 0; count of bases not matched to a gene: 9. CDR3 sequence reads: CASTWGTGPMNTEAFF. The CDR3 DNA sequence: TGTGCCAGCACCTGGGGGACAGGGCCCATGAACACTGAAGCTTTCTTT.

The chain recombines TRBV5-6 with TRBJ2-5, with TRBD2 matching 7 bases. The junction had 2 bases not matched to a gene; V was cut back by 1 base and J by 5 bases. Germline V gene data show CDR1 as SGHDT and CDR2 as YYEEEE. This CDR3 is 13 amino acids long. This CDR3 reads CASSLLLAETQYF. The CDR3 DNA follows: TGTGCCAGCAGCTTGTTACTAGCGGAGACCCAGTACTTC.

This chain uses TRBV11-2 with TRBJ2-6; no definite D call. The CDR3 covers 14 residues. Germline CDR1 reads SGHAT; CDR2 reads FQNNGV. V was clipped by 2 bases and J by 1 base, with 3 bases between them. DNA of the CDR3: TGTGCCAGCAGCTTAACGTCTGGGGCCAACGTCCTGACTTTC. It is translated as CASSLTSGANVLTF.

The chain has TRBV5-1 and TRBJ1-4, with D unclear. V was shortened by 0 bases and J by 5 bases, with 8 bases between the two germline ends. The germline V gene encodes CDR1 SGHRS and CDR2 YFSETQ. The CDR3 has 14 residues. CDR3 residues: CASSLAPGNEKLFF. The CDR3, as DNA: TGCGCCAGCAGCTTGGCGCCCGGAAATGAAAAACTGTTTTTT.

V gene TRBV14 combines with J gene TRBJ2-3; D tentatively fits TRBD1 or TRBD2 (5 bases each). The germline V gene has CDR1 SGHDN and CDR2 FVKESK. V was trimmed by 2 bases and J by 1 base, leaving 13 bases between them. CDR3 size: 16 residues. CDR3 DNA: TGTGCCAGCAGCCAAATTTCCGGGGCCCGCACAGATACGCAGTATTTT. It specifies CASSQISGARTDTQYF.

Here the CDR3 reads CASSPAGEAGNTIYF. CDR3 nucleotide sequence: TGTGCCAGCAGCCCCGCCGGGGAGGCTGGAAACACCATATATTTT. This chain joins TRBV3-1 (or the pseudogene TRBV3-2) and TRBJ1-3, with unresolved D. Germline CDR1 is LGHDT and CDR2 is YNNKEL (reference sequence). This CDR3 contains 15 residues. Deletions cut 4 bases from V and 2 bases from J, with 12 bases between.

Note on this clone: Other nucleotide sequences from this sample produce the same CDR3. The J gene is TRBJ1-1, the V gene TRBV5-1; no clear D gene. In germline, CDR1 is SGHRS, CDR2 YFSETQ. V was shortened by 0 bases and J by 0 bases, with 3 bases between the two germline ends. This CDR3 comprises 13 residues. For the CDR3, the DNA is TGCGCCAGCAGCTTGGGCGTGAACACTGAAGCTTTCTTT. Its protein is CASSLGVNTEAFF.

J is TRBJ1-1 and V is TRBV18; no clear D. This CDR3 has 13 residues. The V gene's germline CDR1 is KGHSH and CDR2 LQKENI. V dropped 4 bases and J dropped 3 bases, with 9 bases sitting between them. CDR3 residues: CASSQTLDTEAFF. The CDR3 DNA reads TGTGCCAGCTCACAGACATTGGACACTGAAGCTTTCTTT.

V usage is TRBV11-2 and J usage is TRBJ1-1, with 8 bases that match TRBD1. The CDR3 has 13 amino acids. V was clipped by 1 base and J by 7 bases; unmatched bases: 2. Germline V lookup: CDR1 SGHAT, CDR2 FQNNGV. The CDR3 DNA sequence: TGTGCCAGCAGCTTAGGGGACAGGATTGAAGCTTTCTTT. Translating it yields CASSLGDRIEAFF. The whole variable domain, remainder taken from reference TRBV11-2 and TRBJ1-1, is EAGVAQSPRYKIIEKRQSVAFWCNPISGHATLYWYQQILGQGPKLLIQFQNNGVVDDSQLPKDRFSAERLKGVDSTLKIQPAKLEDSAVYLCASSLGDRIEAFFGQGTRLTVV.

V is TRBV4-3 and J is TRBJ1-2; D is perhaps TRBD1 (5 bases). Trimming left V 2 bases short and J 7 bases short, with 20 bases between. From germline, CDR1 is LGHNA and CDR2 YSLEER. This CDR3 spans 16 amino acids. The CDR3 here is CASSQYTGGFPGGYTF. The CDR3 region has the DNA TGCGCCAGCAGCCAATATACGGGGGGGTTCCCAGGTGGCTACACCTTC.

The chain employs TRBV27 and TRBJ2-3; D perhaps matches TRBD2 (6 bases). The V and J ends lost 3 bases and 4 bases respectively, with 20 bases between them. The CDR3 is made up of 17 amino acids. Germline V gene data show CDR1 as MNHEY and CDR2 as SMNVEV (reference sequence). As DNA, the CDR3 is TGTGCCAGCAGTTTTAGGGGCGGGACCCGAAGCGCAGATACGCAGTATTTT. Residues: CASSFRGGTRSADTQYF.

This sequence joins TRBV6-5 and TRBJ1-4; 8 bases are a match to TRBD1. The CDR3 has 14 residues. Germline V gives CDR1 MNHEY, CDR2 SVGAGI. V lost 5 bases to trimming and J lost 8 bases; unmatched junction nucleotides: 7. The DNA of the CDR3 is TGTGCCAGCAGTCCCAGGGGGCTCGGAGAAAAACTGTTTTTT. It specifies CASSPRGLGEKLFF.

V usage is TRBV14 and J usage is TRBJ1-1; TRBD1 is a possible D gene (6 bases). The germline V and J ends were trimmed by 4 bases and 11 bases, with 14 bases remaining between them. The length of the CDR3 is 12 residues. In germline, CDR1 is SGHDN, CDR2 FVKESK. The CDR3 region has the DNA TGTGCCAGCAGCCGGGACACCCCTTACGCTTTCTTT. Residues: CASSRDTPYAFF.

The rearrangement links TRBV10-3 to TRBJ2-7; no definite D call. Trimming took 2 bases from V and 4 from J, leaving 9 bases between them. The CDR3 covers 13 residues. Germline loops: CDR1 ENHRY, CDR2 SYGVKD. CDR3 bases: TGTGCCATCAGTGAGCCGACCCAGTACGAGCAGTACTTC. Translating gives CAISEPTQYEQYF.

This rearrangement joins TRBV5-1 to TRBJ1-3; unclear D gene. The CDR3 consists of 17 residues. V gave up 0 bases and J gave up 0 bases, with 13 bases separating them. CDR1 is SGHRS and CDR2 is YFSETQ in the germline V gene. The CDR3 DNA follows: TGCGCCAGCAGCTTGGGAGTGCCAGGTCCCTCTGGAAACACCATATATTTT. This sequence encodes CASSLGVPGPSGNTIYF.

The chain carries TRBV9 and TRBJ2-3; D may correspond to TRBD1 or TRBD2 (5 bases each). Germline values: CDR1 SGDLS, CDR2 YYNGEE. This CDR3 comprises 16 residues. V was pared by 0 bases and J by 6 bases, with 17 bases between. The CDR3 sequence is CASSVGASQRGDTQYF. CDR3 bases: TGTGCCAGCAGCGTAGGAGCTAGCCAAAGGGGCGATACGCAGTATTTT.

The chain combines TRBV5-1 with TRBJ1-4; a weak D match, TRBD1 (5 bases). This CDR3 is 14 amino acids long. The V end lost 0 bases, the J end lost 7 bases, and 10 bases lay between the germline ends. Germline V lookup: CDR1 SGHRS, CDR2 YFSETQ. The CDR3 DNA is TGCGCCAGCAGCTTGGGCCGGGGCGGTGAAAAACTGTTTTTT. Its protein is CASSLGRGGEKLFF.

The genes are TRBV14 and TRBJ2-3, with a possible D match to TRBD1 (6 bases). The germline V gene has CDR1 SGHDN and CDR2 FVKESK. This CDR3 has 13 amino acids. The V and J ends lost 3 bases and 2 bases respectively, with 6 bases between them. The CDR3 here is CASSQGATDTQYF. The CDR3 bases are TGTGCCAGCAGCCAGGGGGCCACAGATACGCAGTATTTT. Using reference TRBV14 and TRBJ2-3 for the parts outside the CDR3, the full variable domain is EAGVTQFPSHSVIEKGQTVTLRCDPISGHDNLYWYRRVMGKEIKFLLHFVKESKQDESGMPNNRFLAERTGGTYSTLKVQPAELEDSGVYFCASSQGATDTQYFGPGTRLTVL.

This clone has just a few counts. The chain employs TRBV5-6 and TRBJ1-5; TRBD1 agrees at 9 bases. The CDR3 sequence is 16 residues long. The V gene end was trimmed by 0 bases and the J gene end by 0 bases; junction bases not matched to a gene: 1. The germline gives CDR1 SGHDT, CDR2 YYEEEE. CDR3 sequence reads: CASSLGTGDSNQPQHF. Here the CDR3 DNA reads TGTGCCAGCAGCTTGGGGACAGGGGATAGCAATCAGCCCCAGCATTTT.

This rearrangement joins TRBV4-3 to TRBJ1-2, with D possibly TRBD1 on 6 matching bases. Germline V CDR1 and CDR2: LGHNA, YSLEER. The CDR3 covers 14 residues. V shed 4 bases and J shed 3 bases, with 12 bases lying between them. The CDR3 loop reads CASSLQGIDYGYTF. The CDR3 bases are TGCGCCAGCAGCCTACAGGGCATTGACTATGGCTACACCTTC.